These 22 T cell receptor beta chains were sequenced from one sample in a study of blood T cell repertoires in COVID-19. Sequencing was performed with immunoSEQ multiplex PCR; in TCRdb, only in-frame clones are kept and a portion is missing. The sample yields about 270,000 clones, around four fifths seen once. Material: peripheral blood. Every receptor here comes from a woman in her forties or fifties who had recovered from COVID-19.

The gene calls are TRBV4-3 and TRBJ2-1; TRBD2 matches at 7 bases. Losses at the gene ends were 0 bases for V and 8 bases for J; bases not matched to a gene: 13. Germline V gives CDR1 LGHNA, CDR2 YSLEER. This CDR3 region has 17 residues. The CDR3 DNA sequence: TGCGCCAGCAGCCAAGACCCCGGGACTAACCTAGGCTATGAGCAGTTCTTC. Amino acid sequence: CASSQDPGTNLGYEQFF.

The V gene is TRBV19, the J gene TRBJ2-7; weak D call: TRBD1 (7 bases). This CDR3 contains 17 residues. In germline, CDR1 is LNHDA, CDR2 SQIVND (reference sequence). Between the trimmed V and J ends, which lost 7 bases and 3 bases, there was a span of 25 bases. CDR3 DNA sequence: TGTGCCAGTACCCAATTTGGGGGGACAGCTAGACTCTACGAGCAGTACTTC. It specifies CASTQFGGTARLYEQYF. Supplemented by reference TRBV19 and TRBJ2-7, the full variable domain reads DGGITQSPKYLFRKEGQNVTLSCEQNLNHDAMYWYRQDPGQGLRLIYYSQIVNDFQKGDIAEGYSVSREKKESFPLTVTSAQKNPTAFYLCASTQFGGTARLYEQYFGPGTRLTVT.

The V call is TRBV10-3, the J call TRBJ2-2, with no clear D. V shed 6 bases and J shed 0 bases, with 8 bases lying between them. CDR1 is ENHRY, CDR2 SYGVKD, per germline. This CDR3 has 14 residues. The CDR3 here is CAISGQANTGELFF. CDR3 DNA sequence: TGTGCCATCAGCGGCCAGGCGAACACCGGGGAGCTGTTTTTT.

The chain couples TRBV28 to TRBJ2-2; maybe TRBD2 (6 bases). Trimming cost V 8 bases and J 6 bases, with 19 bases left between them. Looked up from germline, CDR1 is MDHEN and CDR2 is SYDVKM. This CDR3 has 15 amino acids. CDR3: CASQIGGLAAGELFF. CDR3 DNA sequence: TGTGCCAGCCAGATCGGAGGGCTTGCCGCCGGGGAGCTGTTTTTT.

The chain recombines TRBV28 with TRBJ2-5; TRBD1 matches 7 bases. The CDR3 has 16 residues. The V gene end was trimmed by 3 bases and the J gene end by 3 bases; junction bases not matched to a gene: 10. Germline V gene sequence: CDR1 MDHEN, CDR2 SYDVKM. The CDR3 region has the DNA TGTGCCAGCAGTTTTAGACAGGGACGAGGGGAAGAGACCCAGTACTTC. Its protein product is CASSFRQGRGEETQYF.

The rearrangement uses TRBV6-2 or TRBV6-3 and TRBJ2-3; 13 bases agree with TRBD2. The germline V gene has CDR1 MNHEY and CDR2 SVGEGT. The CDR3 has 14 residues. Trimming took 6 bases from V and 10 from J; bases not matched to a gene: 7. CDR3 sequence reads: CASSQTSGRIPQYF. CDR3 sequence (DNA): TGTGCCAGCAGCCAGACTAGCGGGAGGATTCCGCAGTATTTT.

Remarks on this clone: At one end, the junction sequence differs from germline, possibly due to a read error. The identical CDR3 is also encoded by other nucleotide sequences in the sample. The chain links TRBV20-1 to TRBJ1-2, with D unclear. This CDR3 spans 10 amino acids. The V gene's germline CDR1 is DFQATT and CDR2 SNEGSKA (reference sequence). The CDR3 region has the DNA TGCAGTGCTAGAAACTACGGCTACACCTTC. This encodes CSARNYGYTF.

The chain combines TRBV5-4 with TRBJ2-7, with D possibly being TRBD1 (6 bases). CDR1 and CDR2 from the germline V gene are SGHNT and YYREEE (reference sequence). CDR3 length: 15 amino acids. V was trimmed by 1 base and J by 3 bases, leaving 14 bases between them. The CDR3 nucleotides are TGTGCCAGCAGCTTGACCGGACAGCCTTTCTACGAGCAGTACTTC. Residues: CASSLTGQPFYEQYF.

V is TRBV28 and J is TRBJ1-2; D unclear. V lost 2 bases to trimming and J lost 8 bases, with 9 bases between them. This CDR3 comprises 12 residues. From germline, CDR1 is MDHEN and CDR2 SYDVKM. The DNA for the CDR3 is TGTGCCAGCAGTTTAGTCCCAGAAGGCTACACCTTC. Translating it yields CASSLVPEGYTF.

This clone has only a few counts. The chain combines TRBV19 with TRBJ1-1; tentatively, D is TRBD1 (6 bases). Between the trimmed V and J ends, which lost 0 bases and 0 bases, there was a span of 20 bases. This CDR3 spans 19 amino acids. The germline V gene encodes CDR1 LNHDA and CDR2 SQIVND (reference sequence). The CDR3 protein is CASSIDLWRGARVNTEAFF. CDR3 sequence (DNA): TGTGCCAGTAGTATAGATCTTTGGCGGGGGGCTCGGGTGAACACTGAAGCTTTCTTT. Full variable domain (remainder filled in from reference TRBV19 and TRBJ1-1): DGGITQSPKYLFRKEGQNVTLSCEQNLNHDAMYWYRQDPGQGLRLIYYSQIVNDFQKGDIAEGYSVSREKKESFPLTVTSAQKNPTAFYLCASSIDLWRGARVNTEAFFGQGTRLTVV.

This clone has just a few counts. The chain couples TRBV28 to TRBJ2-7; 16 nucleotides agree with TRBD2. The CDR3 totals 15 residues. V lost 10 bases to trimming and J lost 7 bases; unmatched junction nucleotides: 10. The germline V gene encodes CDR1 MDHEN and CDR2 SYDVKM. The CDR3 spells CATPGLAGGPGEQYF. As DNA, the CDR3 is TGTGCCACCCCGGGACTAGCGGGGGGGCCCGGTGAGCAGTACTTC.

This clone has at least ten counts. The CDR3 reads CASSRTIFYGYTF. The CDR3 region has the DNA TGTGCCAGCAGTCGAACTATCTTCTATGGCTACACCTTC. The chain is built from TRBV28 and TRBJ1-2; D gene unclear. Germline CDR1 and CDR2: MDHEN and SYDVKM. V was trimmed by 5 bases and J by 4 bases, leaving 11 bases between them. The CDR3 extends over 13 amino acids.

V and J are TRBV7-2 and TRBJ2-1; 7 nucleotides match TRBD1. The trim removed 7 bases at V and 5 bases at J, leaving 11 bases unmatched. The CDR3 is made up of 15 amino acids. CDR1 and CDR2 from the germline V gene are SGHTA and FQGNSA. The CDR3 sequence: CASILRTGVNNEQFF. CDR3 nucleotide sequence: TGTGCCAGCATCCTTCGGACAGGCGTCAACAATGAGCAGTTCTTC.

The chain joins TRBV9 to TRBJ2-3, with 8 bases lining up with TRBD2. This CDR3 region has 14 residues. V was clipped by 0 bases and J by 5 bases; unmatched bases: 2. The germline CDR1 and CDR2 sequences are SGDLS and YYNGEE. The CDR3 is CASSVASGQDTQYF. The CDR3 bases are TGTGCCAGCAGCGTAGCTAGCGGGCAAGATACGCAGTATTTT. Looking up the rest from reference TRBV9 and TRBJ2-3 gives the full variable domain: DSGVTQTPKHLITATGQRVTLRCSPRSGDLSVYWYQQSLDQGLQFLIQYYNGEERAKGNILERFSAQQFPDLHSELNLSSLELGDSALYFCASSVASGQDTQYFGPGTRLTVL.

The chain employs TRBV10-3 and TRBJ2-3; D remains unclear. V was trimmed by 4 bases and J by 2 bases, leaving 13 bases between them. Germline-derived CDR1 and CDR2 are ENHRY and SYGVKD. The CDR3 extends over 15 amino acids. CDR3 DNA: TGTGCCATCAGTGGTGGGTCCGGAGACACAGATACGCAGTATTTT. This translates into CAISGGSGDTDTQYF.

This clone was detected only a few times. The chain carries TRBV5-4 and TRBJ1-5; no reliable D call. Trimming removed 4 bases from V and 4 bases from J, with 9 bases in between. This CDR3 has 13 residues. CDR1 and CDR2 from the germline V gene are SGHNT and YYREEE (reference sequence). The CDR3 sequence is CASSPDTNQPQHF. The CDR3 DNA follows: TGTGCCAGCAGCCCAGACACTAATCAGCCCCAGCATTTT.

The chain is built from TRBV12-3 or TRBV12-4 and TRBJ2-7; D is unresolved. V lost 5 bases to trimming and J lost 3 bases, with 8 bases between them. The CDR3 has 12 residues. CDR3 sequence reads: CASSKLSYEQYF. The DNA for the CDR3 is TGTGCCAGCAGTAAACTAAGCTACGAGCAGTACTTC.

This clone has only a few counts. The chain combines TRBV19 with TRBJ2-1, with D possibly matching TRBD2 (6 bases). V lost 2 bases, J lost 3 bases, and 14 bases lay in between. The germline V gene encodes CDR1 LNHDA and CDR2 SQIVND (reference sequence). The CDR3 extends over 16 amino acids. The CDR3 spells CASSITASASYNEQFF. The CDR3 nucleotides read TGTGCCAGTAGTATAACGGCTAGCGCTAGCTACAATGAGCAGTTCTTC.

The genes are TRBV9 and TRBJ2-5, with 11 bases that match TRBD2. The CDR3 loop spans 15 amino acids. The germline CDR1 and CDR2 sequences are SGDLS and YYNGEE. V lost 0 bases, J lost 4 bases, and 2 bases stayed unmatched. The CDR3: CASSVGGTSGETQYF. CDR3 nucleotides: TGTGCCAGCAGCGTAGGAGGGACTAGCGGAGAGACCCAGTACTTC.

The chain joins TRBV18 to TRBJ1-2; maybe TRBD1 (6 bases). The V and J ends lost 0 bases and 4 bases respectively, with 12 bases between them. Germline V gene sequence: CDR1 KGHSH, CDR2 LQKENI. The length of the CDR3 is 15 residues. CDR3: CASSPPGGDVYGYTF. Written as DNA, the CDR3 is TGTGCCAGCTCACCACCTGGGGGCGATGTCTATGGCTACACCTTC.

The chain has TRBV4-3 and TRBJ2-7, with 8 bases fitting TRBD2. The V segment lost 0 bases and the J segment 3 bases; nucleotides outside the gene matches: 13. Germline CDR1 and CDR2: LGHNA and YSLEER. The CDR3 spans 18 residues. CDR3 sequence (DNA): TGCGCCAGCAGCCAAGACCATGGGGGATCGGGGGGGCTCTACGAGCAGTACTTC. Amino acids: CASSQDHGGSGGLYEQYF.

This clone showed up just once. The chain couples TRBV20-1 to TRBJ2-4; unclear D gene. The germline V gene has CDR1 DFQATT and CDR2 SNEGSKA (reference sequence). This CDR3 is built from 11 residues. V was shortened by 6 bases and J by 9 bases, with 12 bases between the two germline ends. In nucleotides, the CDR3 is TGCAGTGCCCTCCGCAACGGCATTCAGTACTTC. Translating gives CSALRNGIQYF.